Below are 6 T cell receptor beta chains sequenced from a single sample in a study of beta chain features in type 1 diabetes. Antigens of these TCRs are unknown. The isolated RNA, all of it, was reverse transcribed, so expressed TCRB transcripts were what got sequenced. Some clones are missing from TCRdb's copy, which holds only in-frame ones; the method was immunoSEQ multiplex PCR. The table records about 190,000 clones, around 7.9% of them present only once. Overall study results and limits: Shortening that was moderate but significant affected the TCRB CDR3s of Type 1 diabetes patients in all four CD4+ subsets.

Sequencing was done on a sample of central memory CD4+ T cells from blood. These receptors all come from a man in his late teens or twenties with type 1 diabetes.

This clone turned up a few times. This chain links TRBV6-5 with TRBJ1-2; 7 positions match TRBD1. CDR1 MNHEY and CDR2 SVGAGI come from the germline V gene. V gave up 6 bases and J gave up 3 bases; unmatched junction bases: 4. This CDR3 spans 13 amino acids. CDR3 sequence reads: CASSRDRHYGYTF. The CDR3 region has the DNA TGTGCCAGCAGCCGGGACAGACACTATGGCTACACCTTC.

This clone has just a few counts. CDR3 amino acids: CASSSKDSYTEAFF. Written as DNA, the CDR3 is TGTGCCAGCAGTTCTAAGGACAGTTACACTGAAGCTTTCTTT. The rearrangement links TRBV6-5 to TRBJ1-1; D perhaps matches TRBD1 (6 bases). V was trimmed by 4 bases and J by 3 bases, leaving 12 bases between them. Germline-derived CDR1 and CDR2 are MNHEY and SVGAGI. The length of the CDR3 is 14 residues.

This clone occurred a few times. The chain joins TRBV5-6 to TRBJ2-7; TRBD1 matches at 9 bases. V was clipped by 7 bases and J by 1 base; unmatched bases: 6. The germline V gene encodes CDR1 SGHDT and CDR2 YYEEEE. This CDR3 region has 14 residues. CDR3 protein: CASYTGGKSYEQYF. DNA for the CDR3: TGTGCCAGCTACACAGGGGGCAAGTCCTACGAGCAGTACTTC. Full variable domain (rest looked up from reference TRBV5-6 and TRBJ2-7): DAGVTQSPTHLIKTRGQQVTLRCSPKSGHDTVSWYQQALGQGPQFIFQYYEEEERQRGNFPDRFSGHQFPNYSSELNVNALLLGDSALYLCASYTGGKSYEQYFGPGTRLTVT.

The CDR3: CASRRGGASQPQHF. CDR3 DNA sequence: TGTGCCAGTCGCCGCGGGGGCGCGAGTCAGCCCCAGCATTTT. The chain joins TRBV19 to TRBJ1-5, with D maybe TRBD1 (6 bases). This CDR3 spans 14 amino acids. From germline, CDR1 is LNHDA and CDR2 SQIVND (reference sequence). V lost 8 bases and J 6 bases, leaving 17 bases between the germline ends. The whole variable domain, remainder taken from reference TRBV19 and TRBJ1-5, is DGGITQSPKYLFRKEGQNVTLSCEQNLNHDAMYWYRQDPGQGLRLIYYSQIVNDFQKGDIAEGYSVSREKKESFPLTVTSAQKNPTAFYLCASRRGGASQPQHFGDGTRLSIL.

This clone was observed a handful of times. J is TRBJ2-1 and V is TRBV7-9, with D possibly matching TRBD2 (6 bases). Germline loops: CDR1 SEHNR, CDR2 FQNEAQ (reference sequence). The V gene lost 1 base and the J gene lost 0 bases, with 16 bases spanning the gap. The CDR3 totals 18 residues. The DNA of the CDR3 is TGTGCCAGCAGCTTAGATCAAGGAGGGTCTAGCTCCTACAATGAGCAGTTCTTC. This translates into CASSLDQGGSSSYNEQFF.

This clone has just a few counts. The chain links TRBV25-1 to TRBJ2-7; D call uncertain. The germline V gene encodes CDR1 MGHDK and CDR2 SYGVNS. The CDR3 is 11 amino acids. Trimming took off 7 bases at V and 6 bases at J, with 10 bases between the two ends. The CDR3: CASILESEQYF. The CDR3 coding sequence is TGTGCCAGCATCTTGGAGAGCGAGCAGTACTTC.